This record concerns one T cell receptor beta chain sequence. CDR1 is MRHNA, CDR2 SNTAGT, per germline. The CDR3 loop spans 14 amino acids. Trimming cost V 4 bases and J 3 bases; bases outside gene matches: 3. Clones were read by immunoSEQ multiplex PCR, and TCRdb kept only the in-frame ones, dropping some. Counted here are over 250,000 clones, more than 90% occurring once; the ten biggest clones make up about 2.5%. The record originates from a study of blood T cell repertoires in COVID-19. Study-level information: In each case, the material was cDNA or gDNA derived from T cells, B-cell-depleted T cells, or PBMCs.

This TCR was sampled from a person aged 18 to 29 with COVID-19, enrolled during active disease. Sequencing was performed on peripheral blood. V usage is TRBV6-4 and J usage is TRBJ2-3, with 8 positions matching TRBD2. The CDR3 reads CASSAERETDTQYF. The CDR3, as DNA: TGTGCCAGCAGTGCAGAGCGGGAGACAGATACGCAGTATTTT.